This T cell receptor (beta chain) was profiled in a study of CXCR3-negative and CXCR3-positive naive CD8 T cells (dated 2019 in TCRdb). A note on the overall study: In total, some 140 million TRB reads were obtained, corresponding to roughly 1.5 +/- 0.3 million reads per library. TRBV-TRBJ cluster analysis included naive subsets from about 5 donors and memory cells from 3 donors. Data from about 10 donors, pooled across two independent experiments, went into the diversity and physicochemical repertoire analyses.

The paper as a whole reports these results and caveats: Because surface CD5, which has been linked to self-reactivity in mice, was comparable between naive subsets, TCR interaction strength was also inferred from TRB CDR3 physicochemical properties. TRB CDR3s from CXCR3-positive naive cells showed higher hydrophobicity (lower Kidera factor 4), lower energy, and higher strength and volume indices than CXCR3-negative naive cells. Comparably high repertoire diversity was found in both naive subsets, whereas much lower repertoire diversity was found in memory CD8+ T cells. Because CXCR3 expression was partially decreased after cryopreservation, freshly isolated PBMCs were used for most assays. Naive CXCR3-negative and CXCR3-positive cells from the same donor showed similar TRBV-TRBJ usage, whereas memory cells showed distinct patterns.

Each CD8+ T cell subset was flow-sorted in triplicate, and 250,000 to 350,000 cells per subset were placed directly into RLT lysis buffer. Naive CD8+ T cells were defined stringently as CD45RO-CCR7+CD27+CD95- to exclude memory contaminants. Standard density gradient centrifugation was used to isolate peripheral blood mononuclear cells from buffy coats. Naive CXCR3-negative and CXCR3-positive CD8+ T cells were flow-sorted using a FACSAria III. Total RNA was extracted from sorted cells using an RNeasy Mini Kit. Sequencing was carried out with a NextSeq 550. The Human TCR Profiling Kit (MiLaboratory) was used to prepare UMI-labeled 5' RACE TRB cDNA libraries. cDNA synthesis used the entire amount of extracted RNA, and PCR amplification then used the entire amount of cDNA produced. Libraries were prepared in parallel with an identical number of PCR cycles. Under the source paper's analysis protocol: About 50,000 +/- 10,000 unique UMI-labeled TRB cDNA molecules per library were extracted with MIGEC and MiXCR, with at least two reads per UMI required. Each library averaged about 40,000 +/- 10,000 functional in-frame TRB CDR3 nucleotide clonotypes without stop codons. After downsampling to 5000 UMI-labeled TRB molecules per sample, diversity metrics, including normalized Shannon-Wiener and Chao1, were computed in VDJtools. For the central five CDR3 residues, VDJtools calculated physicochemical properties weighted by clonotype size, namely interaction energy, strength, volume and Kidera factor 4. Based on TCRdb reprocessing of the reads, there is one entry per CDR3 protein sequence, and DNA is missing. These V and J calls originate from TCRdb's pipeline instead of the authors' own analysis. The sample's table lists a count of 65,000 to 90,000 distinct CDR3 sequences. The top ten clones comprise 0.6% to 0.7% of the sample.

As regards this clonotype: Its antigen remains undetermined.

Via the germline V gene (reference sequence), CDR1 is DFQATT and CDR2 SNEGSKA. Reading from cysteine to phenylalanine, the CDR3 counts 14 amino acids. No DNA is recorded. The rearranged chain carries TRBV20-1 and TRBJ1-2; TCRdb's D gene call, TRBD1, goes unchecked for lack of DNA. Sequencing input: naive CXCR3+ CD8+ T cells from blood. The cell subset or site label corresponds to: CD45RO-CCR7+CD27+CD95- naive CD8+ T cells expressing CXCR3 (TNR3+). The sequence derives from a human donor in good health. Some clones in this sample may be carry-over from other donors' samples. The CDR3 loop reads CSAIPRGHFYGYTF.